Below are 15 T cell receptor beta chains sequenced from a single sample in a study of T-cell memory formation after mild COVID-19. TCRdb recomputed calls from the 5' RACE reads with MiXCR, one row per CDR3 protein. The table records 300,000 to 350,000 distinct CDR3 sequences, just under 20% of them present only once. The specimen sequenced was PBMCs or a T cell subset sorted from them (not recorded which). Receptor source: a man between 18 and 29 years old who had mild COVID-19 (a few samples of this study predate the infection). Cell type and time point are not known.

The chain carries TRBV20-1 and TRBJ1-4, with D uncertain. The germline V and J ends were trimmed by 6 bases and 5 bases, with 13 bases remaining between them. CDR1 and CDR2 from the germline V gene are DFQATT and SNEGSKA (reference sequence). The CDR3 runs 13 residues. This CDR3 is CSAPDGPNEKLFF. As DNA, the CDR3 is TGCAGTGCCCCTGACGGGCCGAATGAAAAACTGTTTTTT.

This clonotype was observed a few times. The chain recombines TRBV12-3 or TRBV12-4 with TRBJ1-1; D is unresolved. V lost 7 bases and J 3 bases, leaving 9 bases between the germline ends. The CDR3 covers 12 residues. The CDR3 is CASTLGDTEAFF. The CDR3 DNA is TGTGCCAGCACCCTGGGAGACACTGAAGCTTTCTTT.

This rearrangement joins TRBV4-3 to TRBJ1-2, with TRBD1 identical over 7 bases. The CDR3 has 14 residues. Germline trimming cut 0 bases from V and 2 bases from J; bases unmatched to any gene: 0. The germline V gene encodes CDR1 LGHNA and CDR2 YSLEER. The CDR3 nucleotides are TGCGCCAGCAGCCAAGAGACAGGGAACTATGGCTACACCTTC. This gives the protein CASSQETGNYGYTF.

The chain has TRBV7-2 and TRBJ1-6; TRBD1 is a possible D gene (5 bases). Germline V gives CDR1 SGHTA, CDR2 FQGNSA. This CDR3 has 16 residues. V lost 5 bases and J lost 0, with 11 bases in between. CDR3 sequence: CASSATGGSYNSPLHF. CDR3 in DNA: TGTGCCAGCAGCGCTACGGGGGGCTCCTATAATTCACCCCTCCACTTT.

The chain combines TRBV5-1 with TRBJ2-2, with D possibly being TRBD1 (6 bases). With 4 bases removed from V and 2 bases from J, the gap between germline ends came to 9 bases. Germline V gene lookup returns CDR1 SGHRS and CDR2 YFSETQ. The CDR3 consists of 14 residues. DNA of the CDR3: TGCGCCAGCAGCGAAGGGGGTAACACCGGGGAGCTGTTTTTT. Protein sequence: CASSEGGNTGELFF.

This clonotype appeared a few times. The chain is built from TRBV20-1 and TRBJ1-5; D unresolved. Germline V gives CDR1 DFQATT, CDR2 SNEGSKA (reference sequence). The CDR3 runs to 12 residues. V shed 0 bases and J shed 7 bases, with 7 bases lying between them. CDR3 bases: TGCAGTGCTAGAGAGGGTGGGCAGCCCCAGCATTTT. Its translation: CSAREGGQPQHF.

V usage is TRBV10-3 and J usage is TRBJ2-2, with D possibly being TRBD1 or TRBD2 (5 bases each). This CDR3 contains 13 residues. Looked up from germline, CDR1 is ENHRY and CDR2 is SYGVKD. Trimming pared 10 bases from V and 1 base from J, leaving 10 bases between. CDR3 region: CATGTLNTGELFF. In nucleotides, the CDR3 is TGTGCCACTGGGACGCTGAACACCGGGGAGCTGTTTTTT.

This clonotype was counted at least ten times. The chain combines TRBV5-1 with TRBJ2-3, with 8 positions matching TRBD2. The CDR3 is 15 residues long. The junction had 5 bases not matched to a gene; V was cut back by 0 bases and J by 5 bases. Germline CDR1 is SGHRS and CDR2 is YFSETQ. DNA for the CDR3: TGCGCCAGCAGCTTGGGGCAGCGGGGGAAAGATACGCAGTATTTT. This translates into CASSLGQRGKDTQYF.

The chain joins TRBV7-6 to TRBJ2-2, with D perhaps being TRBD1 or TRBD2 (5 bases each). CDR1 SGHVS and CDR2 FNYEAQ come from the germline V gene. Trimming removed 0 bases at V and 8 bases at J, with 13 bases between. This CDR3 spans 15 amino acids. The CDR3 DNA reads as TGTGCCAGCAGCTTAGCGGGGACCCAGCTTGGGGAGCTGTTTTTT. Protein product: CASSLAGTQLGELFF.

This clonotype was seen at least ten times. The chain recombines TRBV11-2 with TRBJ2-3; unclear D gene. The germline V gene has CDR1 SGHAT and CDR2 FQNNGV. This CDR3 comprises 12 residues. Trimming stripped 5 bases from V and 5 bases from J, with 8 bases between. CDR3 sequence (DNA): TGTGCCAGCAGCCTCACGATAGATACGCAGTATTTT. Translating gives CASSLTIDTQYF.

This clonotype has more than one count but fewer than ten. The chain recombines TRBV9 with TRBJ2-7; D is unclear. This CDR3 is built from 14 residues. Trimming shortened V by 0 bases and J by 1 base, and 8 bases separated the two germline ends. Germline V lookup: CDR1 SGDLS, CDR2 YYNGEE. The CDR3 DNA reads TGTGCCAGCAGCGTAGAAGGGTTTTCCTACGAGCAGTACTTC. This gives the protein CASSVEGFSYEQYF.

This clonotype was detected many times. This chain connects TRBV28 to TRBJ2-7, with TRBD1 as a possible D gene (6 bases). The CDR3 covers 16 residues. The V end lost 1 base, the J end lost 5 bases, and 18 bases lay between the germline ends. CDR1 MDHEN and CDR2 SYDVKM come from the germline V gene. The CDR3 reads CASSLLGHWGENEQYV. For the CDR3, the DNA is TGTGCCAGCAGTTTATTGGGACATTGGGGAGAGAACGAGCAGTACGTC.

This rearrangement joins TRBV4-2 to TRBJ2-7; 7 nucleotides align to TRBD2. CDR1 is LGHNA, CDR2 YNFKEQ, per germline. The CDR3 loop spans 17 amino acids. V gave up 4 bases and J gave up 3 bases; unmatched junction bases: 15. The CDR3 coding sequence is TGTGCCAGCAGCCGCACCCCCCTGGGCGGGGGAGACTACGAGCAGTACTTC. As protein: CASSRTPLGGGDYEQYF.

The chain employs TRBV10-1 and TRBJ2-4, with 11 bases fitting TRBD1. CDR3 length: 14 amino acids. CDR1 WNHNN and CDR2 SYGVQD come from the germline V gene (reference sequence). Unmatched junction bases numbered 5, after V lost 5 bases and J lost 8 bases. In nucleotides, the CDR3 is TGCGCCAGCAGTCCCGGGACAGGGGGAGACATTCAGTACTTC. This translates into CASSPGTGGDIQYF.

This clonotype was detected only a few times. V is TRBV12-3 or TRBV12-4 and J is TRBJ2-7; a weak D match, TRBD2 (6 bases). The germline V and J ends were trimmed by 7 bases and 1 base, with 17 bases remaining between them. The CDR3 is 15 residues long. CDR3 sequence (DNA): TGTGCCAGCACTCGAGGAGGGAGTGGGTCCTACGAGCAGTACTTC. Translated: CASTRGGSGSYEQYF.